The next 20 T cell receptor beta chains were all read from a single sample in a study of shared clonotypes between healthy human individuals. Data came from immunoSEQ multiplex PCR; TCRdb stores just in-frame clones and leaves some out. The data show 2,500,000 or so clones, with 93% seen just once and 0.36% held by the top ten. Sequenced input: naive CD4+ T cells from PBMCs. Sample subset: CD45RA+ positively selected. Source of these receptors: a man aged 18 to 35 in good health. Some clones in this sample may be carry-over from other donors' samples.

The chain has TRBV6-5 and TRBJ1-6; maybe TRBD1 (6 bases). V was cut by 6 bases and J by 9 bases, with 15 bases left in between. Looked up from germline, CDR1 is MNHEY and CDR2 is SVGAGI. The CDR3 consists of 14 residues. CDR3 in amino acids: CASRIRTDRSPLHF. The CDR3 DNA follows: TGTGCCAGCAGGATCAGGACAGACCGTTCACCCCTCCACTTT.

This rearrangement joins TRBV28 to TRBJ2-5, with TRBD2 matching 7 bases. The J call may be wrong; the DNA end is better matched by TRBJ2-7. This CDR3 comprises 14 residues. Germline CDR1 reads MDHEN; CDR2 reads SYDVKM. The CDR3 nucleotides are TGTGCCAGCAGTTTATTTAGCGGGTTGTACGAGCAGTACTTC. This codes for CASSLFSGLYEQYF.

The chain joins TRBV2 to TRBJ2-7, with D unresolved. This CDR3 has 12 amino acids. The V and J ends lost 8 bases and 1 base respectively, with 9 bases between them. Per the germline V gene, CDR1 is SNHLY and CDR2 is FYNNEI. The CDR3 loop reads CASDFESYEQYF. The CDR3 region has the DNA TGTGCCAGCGATTTTGAGTCCTACGAGCAGTACTTC.

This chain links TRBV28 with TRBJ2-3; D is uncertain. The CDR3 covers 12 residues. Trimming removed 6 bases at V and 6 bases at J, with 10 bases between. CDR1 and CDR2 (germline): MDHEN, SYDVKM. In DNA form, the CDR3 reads TGTGCCAGCAGCCAAAGGATGGATACGCAGTATTTT. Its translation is CASSQRMDTQYF.

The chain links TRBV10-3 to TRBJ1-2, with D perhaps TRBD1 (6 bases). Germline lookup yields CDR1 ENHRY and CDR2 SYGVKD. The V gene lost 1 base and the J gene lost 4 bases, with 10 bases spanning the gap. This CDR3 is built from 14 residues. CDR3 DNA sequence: TGTGCCATCAGTGAGTTCAGGGGAACCTATGGCTACACCTTC. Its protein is CAISEFRGTYGYTF.

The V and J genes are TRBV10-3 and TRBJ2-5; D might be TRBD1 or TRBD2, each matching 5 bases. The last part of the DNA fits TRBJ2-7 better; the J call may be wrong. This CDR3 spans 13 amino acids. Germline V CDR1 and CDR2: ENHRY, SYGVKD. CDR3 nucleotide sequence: TGTGCCATCAGTGAGTCCCAGGGACGCGAGCAGTACTTC. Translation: CAISESQGREQYF.

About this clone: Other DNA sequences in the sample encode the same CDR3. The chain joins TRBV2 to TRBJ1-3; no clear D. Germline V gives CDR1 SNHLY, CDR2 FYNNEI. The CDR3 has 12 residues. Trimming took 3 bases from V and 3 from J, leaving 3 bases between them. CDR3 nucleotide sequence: TGTGCCAGCAGTGACCGTGGAAACACCATATATTTT. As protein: CASSDRGNTIYF.

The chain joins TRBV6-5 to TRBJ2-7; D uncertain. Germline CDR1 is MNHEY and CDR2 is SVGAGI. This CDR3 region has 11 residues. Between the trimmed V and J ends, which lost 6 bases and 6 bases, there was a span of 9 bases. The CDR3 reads CASSHPSEQYF. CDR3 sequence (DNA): TGTGCCAGCAGCCACCCCTCCGAGCAGTACTTC.

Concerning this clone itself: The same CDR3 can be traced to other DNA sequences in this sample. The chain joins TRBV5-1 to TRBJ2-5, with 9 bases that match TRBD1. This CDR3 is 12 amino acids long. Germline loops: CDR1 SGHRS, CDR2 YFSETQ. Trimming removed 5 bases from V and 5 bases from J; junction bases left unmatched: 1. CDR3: CASRGQGETQYF. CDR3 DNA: TGCGCCAGCAGAGGACAGGGGGAGACCCAGTACTTC.

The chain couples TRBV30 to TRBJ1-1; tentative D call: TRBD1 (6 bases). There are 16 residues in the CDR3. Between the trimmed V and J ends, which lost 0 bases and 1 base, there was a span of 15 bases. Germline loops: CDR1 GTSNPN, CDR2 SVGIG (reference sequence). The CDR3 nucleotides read TGTGCCTGGAGTGTGGGGCGTGGGGGGGCGAACACTGAAGCTTTCTTT. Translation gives CAWSVGRGGANTEAFF.

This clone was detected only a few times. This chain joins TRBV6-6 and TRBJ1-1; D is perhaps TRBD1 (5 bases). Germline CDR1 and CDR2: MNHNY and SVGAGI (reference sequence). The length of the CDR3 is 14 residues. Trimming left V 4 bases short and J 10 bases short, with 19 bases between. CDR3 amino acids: CASSSIQTGRGAFF. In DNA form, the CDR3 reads TGTGCCAGCAGTTCGATTCAAACCGGGAGGGGAGCTTTCTTT.

This CDR3 reads CASSLGGGTGLTQYF. CDR3 coding DNA: TGTGCCAGCAGTTTAGGAGGGGGGACAGGGTTGACCCAGTACTTC. This rearrangement joins TRBV28 to TRBJ2-5, with 9 bases aligning to TRBD1. The ends lost 2 bases at V and 7 bases at J; junction bases unmatched: 8. CDR3 size: 15 residues. Germline lookup yields CDR1 MDHEN and CDR2 SYDVKM.

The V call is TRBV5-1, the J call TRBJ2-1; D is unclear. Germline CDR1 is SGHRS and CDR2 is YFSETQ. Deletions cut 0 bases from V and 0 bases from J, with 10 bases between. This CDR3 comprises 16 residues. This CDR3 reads CASSLVGQVSYNEQFF. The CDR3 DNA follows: TGCGCCAGCAGCTTGGTGGGTCAGGTCTCCTACAATGAGCAGTTCTTC. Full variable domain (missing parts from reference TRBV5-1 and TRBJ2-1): KAGVTQTPRYLIKTRGQQVTLSCSPISGHRSVSWYQQTPGQGLQFLFEYFSETQRNKGNFPGRFSGRQFSNSRSEMNVSTLELGDSALYLCASSLVGQVSYNEQFFGPGTRLTVL.

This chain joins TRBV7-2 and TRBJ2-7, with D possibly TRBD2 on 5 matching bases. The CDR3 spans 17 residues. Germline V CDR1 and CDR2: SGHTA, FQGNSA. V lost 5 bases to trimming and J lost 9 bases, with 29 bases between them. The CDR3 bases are TGTGCCAGCAGCGGGATTCCGGAGTTTACGAGCGGTGGAAGGCAGTACTTC. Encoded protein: CASSGIPEFTSGGRQYF.

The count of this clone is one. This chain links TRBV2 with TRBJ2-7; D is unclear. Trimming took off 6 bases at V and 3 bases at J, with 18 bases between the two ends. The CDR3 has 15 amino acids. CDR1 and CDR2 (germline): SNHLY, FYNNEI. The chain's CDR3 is CASSAKLLQVYEQYF. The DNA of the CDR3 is TGTGCCAGCAGCGCCAAATTGCTACAAGTCTACGAGCAGTACTTC.

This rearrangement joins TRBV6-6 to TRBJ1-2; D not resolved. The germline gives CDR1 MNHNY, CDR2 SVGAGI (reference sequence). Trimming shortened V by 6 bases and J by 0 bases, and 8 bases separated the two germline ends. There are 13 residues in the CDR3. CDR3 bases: TGTGCCAGCAGCAACTTAGCTAACTATGGCTACACCTTC. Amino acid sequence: CASSNLANYGYTF.

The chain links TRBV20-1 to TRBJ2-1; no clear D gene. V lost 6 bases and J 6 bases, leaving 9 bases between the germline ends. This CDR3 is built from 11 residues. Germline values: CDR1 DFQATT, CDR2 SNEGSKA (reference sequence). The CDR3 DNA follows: TGCAGTGCCGTCCCCACCAATGAGCAGTTCTTC. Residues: CSAVPTNEQFF.

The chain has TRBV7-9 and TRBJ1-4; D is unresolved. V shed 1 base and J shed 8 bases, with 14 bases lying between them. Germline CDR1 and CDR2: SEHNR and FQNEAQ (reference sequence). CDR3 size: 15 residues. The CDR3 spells CASSLETISREKLFF. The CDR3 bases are TGTGCCAGCAGCTTAGAAACGATTTCCCGAGAAAAACTGTTTTTT.

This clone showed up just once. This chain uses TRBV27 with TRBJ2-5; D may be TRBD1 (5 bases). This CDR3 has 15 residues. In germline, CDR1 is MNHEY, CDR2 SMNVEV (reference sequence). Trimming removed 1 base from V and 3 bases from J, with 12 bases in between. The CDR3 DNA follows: TGTGCCAGCAGTTTATTCGGCAGGGAAGAAGAGACCCAGTACTTC. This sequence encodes CASSLFGREEETQYF.

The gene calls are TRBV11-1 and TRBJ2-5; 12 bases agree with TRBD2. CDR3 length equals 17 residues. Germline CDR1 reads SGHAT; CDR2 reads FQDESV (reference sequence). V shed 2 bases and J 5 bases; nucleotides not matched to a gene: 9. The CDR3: CASSLFPSGRAGETQYF. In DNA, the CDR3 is TGTGCCAGCAGCTTATTCCCTAGCGGGAGGGCCGGGGAGACCCAGTACTTC.